Included here is one T cell receptor beta chain sequence, with context. Per the original data handling: Researchers report that nucleated cell counts were estimated from reference gene primer amplification. Some clones are missing from TCRdb's copy, which holds only in-frame ones; the method was immunoSEQ multiplex PCR. The DNA was the basis for D and trimming; V, J and clone size are from that table. This sample carries 410,000 or so clones, approximately 89% of them seen once, and the ten largest clones take 1.5% to 1.9%. This sample was taken from a study of blood T cell repertoires in COVID-19. Study background: Spain, Italy and the United States supplied samples that represented acute and convalescent COVID-19.

This CDR3 comprises 15 residues. V gave up 1 base and J gave up 2 bases, with 12 bases separating them. The germline gives CDR1 KGHSH, CDR2 LQKENI. Seattle enrolled patients during active infection and tracked them longitudinally. The sample consisted of peripheral blood. The chain combines TRBV18 with TRBJ2-7; the D gene is possibly TRBD2 (7 bases). The TCR sequence derives from a woman in her forties with COVID-19, enrolled during active disease. DNA of the CDR3: TGTGCCAGCTCACCACAGGGAGGGGACACCTACGAGCAGTACTTC. Translation: CASSPQGGDTYEQYF.